The sequence of this T cell receptor (beta chain) was determined in a study of blood T cell repertoires in COVID-19. This clone was recorded only once. Assay used: immunoSEQ multiplex PCR; TCRdb lists only in-frame clones, some missing. Of tens of thousands of clones listed, approximately 78% are singletons. Source material: peripheral blood. The receptor was derived from a human donor in a cohort sampled during active COVID-19.

CDR3 region: CASSAGQGAYNEQFF. The CDR3, as DNA: TGTGCCAGCAGCGCTGGACAGGGGGCCTACAATGAGCAGTTCTTC. This chain uses TRBV7-9 with TRBJ2-1; 10 nucleotides agree with TRBD1. J gave up 2 bases and V 5 bases, and 3 bases lay outside the gene matches. This CDR3 has 15 residues. Germline lookup yields CDR1 SEHNR and CDR2 FQNEAQ (reference sequence).